The 32 T cell receptor beta chains reported below all come from one sample, sequenced in a study of blood T cell repertoires in COVID-19. TCRdb keeps only in-frame clones here, not all; method: immunoSEQ multiplex PCR. The sample carries some 73,000 clones, around 67% recorded once. Sequencing was done on a sample of peripheral blood. These receptors originate from a man in his 60s with acute or convalescent COVID-19.

Ten or more counts support this clone. The chain uses TRBV20-1 and TRBJ2-1; 9 bases agree with TRBD2. There are 19 residues in the CDR3. The junction had 22 bases not matched to a gene; V was cut back by 3 bases and J by 7 bases. Germline V gene data show CDR1 as DFQATT and CDR2 as SNEGSKA (reference sequence). CDR3 region: CSASRSGGRAFGNGNEQFF. Here the CDR3 DNA reads TGCAGTGCTAGTAGGTCCGGCGGGAGGGCCTTTGGTAATGGGAATGAGCAGTTCTTC.

The rearrangement uses TRBV5-4 and TRBJ2-7; 7 positions agree with TRBD2. CDR3 length equals 13 residues. V dropped 2 bases and J dropped 5; count of bases not matched to a gene: 4. Germline loops: CDR1 SGHNT, CDR2 YYREEE (reference sequence). In nucleotides, the CDR3 is TGTGCCAGCAGCTTCGGGGAGGGCCACGAGCAGTACTTC. Protein sequence: CASSFGEGHEQYF.

The chain uses TRBV7-9 and TRBJ2-1, with a weak D call TRBD1 (5 bases). Trimming left V 5 bases short and J 9 bases short, with 14 bases between. The CDR3 spans 13 residues. Germline V CDR1 and CDR2: SEHNR, FQNEAQ (reference sequence). Here the CDR3 DNA reads TGTGCCAGCAGCCAACGGCAGGGTGGTGAGCAGTTCTTC. Protein sequence: CASSQRQGGEQFF.

The chain couples TRBV11-3 to TRBJ2-2; the match to TRBD2 covers 7 bases. The CDR3 extends over 13 amino acids. Per germline, CDR1 SGHNT and CDR2 YENEEA. V was clipped by 5 bases and J by 7 bases; unmatched bases: 4. CDR3 protein: CASSGLVGGELFF. The CDR3 coding sequence is TGTGCCAGCAGCGGACTAGTAGGCGGGGAGCTGTTTTTT. Full variable domain (rest looked up from reference TRBV11-3 and TRBJ2-2): EAGVVQSPRYKIIEKKQPVAFWCNPISGHNTLYWYLQNLGQGPELLIRYENEEAVDDSQLPKDRFSAERLKGVDSTLKIQPAELGDSAVYLCASSGLVGGELFFGEGSRLTVL.

This clone appeared once. The genes are TRBV27 and TRBJ2-7; D is possibly TRBD1 (5 bases). Per the germline V gene, CDR1 is MNHEY and CDR2 is SMNVEV (reference sequence). Deletions cut 4 bases from V and 7 bases from J, with 14 bases between. This CDR3 contains 13 residues. The CDR3, as DNA: TGTGCCAGCAGTTCAGGCAGGGTGGGGGAGCAGTACTTC. It yields the protein CASSSGRVGEQYF.

This clone was observed once. The rearrangement joins TRBV12-5 to TRBJ2-7, with TRBD2 as a possible D gene (6 bases). Germline CDR1 is LGHNT and CDR2 is FRNRAP. The CDR3 spans 16 residues. The ends were cut back, 0 bases at V and 5 bases at J, with 17 bases in the middle. The chain's CDR3 is CASGLVLRQGGNEQYV. The CDR3 nucleotides read TGTGCTAGTGGTTTGGTACTAAGGCAGGGAGGCAACGAGCAGTACGTC.

V is TRBV27 and J is TRBJ2-5, with TRBD2 as a possible D gene (6 bases). V lost 4 bases and J 2 bases, leaving 11 bases between the germline ends. The CDR3 has 14 amino acids. Per germline, CDR1 MNHEY and CDR2 SMNVEV (reference sequence). CDR3 sequence reads: CASSSLALQETQYF. The CDR3 region has the DNA TGTGCCAGCAGTTCCCTAGCGTTACAAGAGACCCAGTACTTC.

The chain is built from TRBV6-5 and TRBJ1-1, with TRBD1 matching over 9 bases. V shed 8 bases and J 6 bases; nucleotides not matched to a gene: 4. The CDR3 is made up of 12 amino acids. The germline V gene encodes CDR1 MNHEY and CDR2 SVGAGI. CDR3 sequence reads: CASGDRAAEAFF. CDR3 in DNA: TGTGCCAGCGGGGACAGGGCCGCTGAAGCTTTCTTT.

This chain links TRBV7-9 with TRBJ2-1; 8 bases are a match to TRBD2. V gave up 1 base and J gave up 0 bases; unmatched junction bases: 11. The CDR3 has 19 amino acids. The V gene's germline CDR1 is SEHNR and CDR2 FQNEAQ (reference sequence). The CDR3 coding sequence is TGTGCCAGCAGCTTAGACCTTAATTTAGCGGGGAGCTCCTACAATGAGCAGTTCTTC. This codes for CASSLDLNLAGSSYNEQFF. Variable domain in full (rest from reference TRBV7-9 and TRBJ2-1): DTGVSQNPRHKITKRGQNVTFRCDPISEHNRLYWYRQTLGQGPEFLTYFQNEAQLEKSRLLSDRFSAERPKGSFSTLEIQRTEQGDSAMYLCASSLDLNLAGSSYNEQFFGPGTRLTVL.

Note on this clone: This CDR3 is also generated by other DNA sequences in the sample. The chain is built from TRBV9 and TRBJ2-5; a weak D match, TRBD1 (5 bases). Germline values: CDR1 SGDLS, CDR2 YYNGEE. The CDR3 is 14 amino acids. With 1 base removed from V and 3 bases from J, the gap between germline ends came to 10 bases. The DNA of the CDR3 is TGTGCCAGCAGCGTAAGGGGCCGGGAAGAGACCCAGTACTTC. The encoded protein is CASSVRGREETQYF.

DNA of the CDR3: TGTGCCACCAGGAAGGAGGGAGCATCCTACGAGCAGTACGTC. This encodes CATRKEGASYEQYV. The V call is TRBV24-1, the J call TRBJ2-7; possibly TRBD2 for D (6 bases). Germline lookup yields CDR1 KGHDR and CDR2 SFDVKD. The CDR3 is 14 amino acids. V was shortened by 7 bases and J by 1 base, with 13 bases between the two germline ends.

V and J are TRBV7-9 and TRBJ1-1, with D uncertain. CDR3 length equals 13 residues. CDR1 and CDR2 (germline): SEHNR, FQNEAQ (reference sequence). Between the trimmed V and J ends, which lost 5 bases and 1 base, there was a span of 8 bases. The CDR3 sequence is CASSRGENTEAFF. Here the CDR3 DNA reads TGTGCCAGCAGCCGCGGGGAGAACACTGAAGCTTTCTTT.

This clone was recorded once. This chain connects TRBV15 to TRBJ2-7; 7 bases agree with TRBD1. V was pared by 0 bases and J by 1 base, with 3 bases of the junction left unmatched. Germline CDR1 and CDR2: LNHNV and YYDKDF (reference sequence). The CDR3 has 15 residues. CDR3 sequence reads: CATSRERQGSYEQYF. In nucleotides, the CDR3 is TGTGCCACCAGCAGAGAAAGACAGGGTTCCTACGAGCAGTACTTC.

The chain has TRBV9 and TRBJ2-1; TRBD2 is a possible D gene (5 bases). With 3 bases removed from V and 8 bases from J, the gap between germline ends came to 9 bases. This CDR3 region has 12 residues. Germline V gene sequence: CDR1 SGDLS, CDR2 YYNGEE. CDR3 DNA: TGTGCCAGCAGCGCCAATAGCGATGAGCAGTTCTTC. The encoded protein is CASSANSDEQFF.

This chain uses TRBV27 with TRBJ2-5; 8 positions agree with TRBD2. V shed 6 bases and J 7 bases; nucleotides not matched to a gene: 10. The CDR3 sequence is 14 residues long. CDR1 and CDR2 (germline): MNHEY, SMNVEV (reference sequence). For the CDR3, the DNA is TGTGCCAGCAGGTCCAGCGGGGGTGAAGGGACCCAGTACTTC. Its translation is CASRSSGGEGTQYF.

The chain recombines TRBV7-9 with TRBJ2-7; TRBD1 matches at 7 bases. V lost 6 bases to trimming and J lost 6 bases; unmatched junction nucleotides: 8. The CDR3 runs to 13 residues. Germline assignment: CDR1 SEHNR and CDR2 FQNEAQ (reference sequence). CDR3 in amino acids: CASRYGTAGEQYF. The CDR3, as DNA: TGTGCCAGCAGGTATGGGACAGCTGGCGAGCAGTACTTC.

This rearrangement joins TRBV5-1 to TRBJ2-3, with D possibly being TRBD2 (6 bases). This CDR3 contains 14 residues. With 4 bases removed from V and 4 bases from J, the gap between germline ends came to 13 bases. Germline loops: CDR1 SGHRS, CDR2 YFSETQ. The CDR3 is CASSPITGADTQYF. In nucleotides, the CDR3 is TGCGCCAGCAGCCCCATCACGGGAGCAGATACGCAGTATTTT.

This clone was recorded a few times. The rearrangement uses TRBV27 and TRBJ2-3; TRBD1 aligns across 7 bases. The V gene's germline CDR1 is MNHEY and CDR2 SMNVEV (reference sequence). The junction had 14 bases not matched to a gene; V was cut back by 2 bases and J by 0 bases. CDR3 length: 19 amino acids. This CDR3 reads CASSLGSDREWGSTDTQYF. The CDR3 DNA is TGTGCCAGCAGTTTAGGGAGTGACAGGGAGTGGGGAAGCACAGATACGCAGTATTTT.

This clone has a single count. The chain combines TRBV5-5 with TRBJ1-2, with 8 bases that match TRBD1. The CDR3 totals 12 residues. V lost 4 bases to trimming and J lost 12 bases; unmatched junction nucleotides: 8. Germline CDR1 and CDR2: SGHKS and YYEKEE (reference sequence). The CDR3 here is CASSPTGGGDTF. The CDR3 DNA is TGTGCCAGCAGCCCTACAGGGGGAGGGGACACCTTC.

V gene TRBV5-1 combines with J gene TRBJ1-6; 11 bases are shared with TRBD1. Germline lookup yields CDR1 SGHRS and CDR2 YFSETQ. The CDR3 is 15 amino acids. The junction had 4 bases not matched to a gene; V was cut back by 3 bases and J by 8 bases. The CDR3 loop reads CASSYGTGGDSPLHF. The CDR3 nucleotides are TGCGCCAGCAGCTATGGGACAGGGGGTGATTCACCCCTCCACTTT. The entire variable domain, with the rest obtained from reference TRBV5-1 and TRBJ1-6, is as follows: KAGVTQTPRYLIKTRGQQVTLSCSPISGHRSVSWYQQTPGQGLQFLFEYFSETQRNKGNFPGRFSGRQFSNSRSEMNVSTLELGDSALYLCASSYGTGGDSPLHFGNGTRLTVT.

The genes are TRBV30 and TRBJ2-2; unclear D gene. CDR3 length: 13 residues. Trimming stripped 1 base from V and 5 bases from J, with 8 bases between. CDR1 is GTSNPN and CDR2 is SVGIG in the germline V gene (reference sequence). CDR3 in DNA: TGTGCCTGGAGTGACAGACGGACCGGGGAGCTGTTTTTT. Protein product: CAWSDRRTGELFF. The full variable domain, its missing parts supplied by reference TRBV30 and TRBJ2-2, is SQTIHQWPATLVQPVGSPLSLECTVEGTSNPNLYWYRQAAGRGLQLLFYSVGIGQISSEVPQNLSASRPQDRQFILSSKKLLLSDSGFYLCAWSDRRTGELFFGEGSRLTVL.

This clone was counted a few times. Within the sample, other DNA sequences also encode this same CDR3. This sequence joins TRBV24-1 and TRBJ1-2, with D uncertain. The CDR3 extends over 11 amino acids. V shed 6 bases and J shed 4 bases, with 5 bases lying between them. CDR1 is KGHDR, CDR2 SFDVKD, per germline. CDR3 coding DNA: TGTGCCACCAGTTCAGGCTATGGCTACACCTTC. As protein: CATSSGYGYTF.

This clone was recorded a few times. The V gene is TRBV24-1, the J gene TRBJ2-5, with 9 positions matching TRBD1. The CDR3 has 13 amino acids. Germline values: CDR1 KGHDR, CDR2 SFDVKD. V trimming: 10 bases; J trimming: 4 bases; junction bases outside the gene matches: 6. CDR3 nucleotide sequence: TGTGCCACTGCACAGGGGGCAGGAGAGACCCAGTACTTC. It is translated as CATAQGAGETQYF.

This clone was picked up a small number of times. The rearrangement uses TRBV6-6 and TRBJ2-2; the D gene is possibly TRBD1 (6 bases). This CDR3 spans 15 amino acids. Germline CDR1 MNHNY, CDR2 SVGAGI (reference sequence). Trimming shortened V by 6 bases and J by 1 base, and 12 bases separated the two germline ends. DNA of the CDR3: TGTGCCAGCAGGGCCGGGACATTGAACACCGGGGAGCTGTTTTTT. Residues: CASRAGTLNTGELFF.

The V and J genes are TRBV5-6 and TRBJ2-7; 12 bases fit TRBD2. Per germline, CDR1 SGHDT and CDR2 YYEEEE. V lost 4 bases to trimming and J lost 5 bases; unmatched junction nucleotides: 4. The CDR3 totals 14 residues. The CDR3 DNA reads as TGTGCCAGCAGCCTAGCGGGAGGGTTTAACGAGCAGTACTTC. It specifies CASSLAGGFNEQYF.

This chain links TRBV5-6 with TRBJ2-5; 7 bases map to TRBD1. Germline values: CDR1 SGHDT, CDR2 YYEEEE. This CDR3 contains 15 residues. Trimming took 0 bases from V and 2 from J; bases not matched to a gene: 4. The CDR3 DNA is TGTGCCAGCAGCTTGGCAGGGGGTTATCAAGAGACCCAGTACTTC. It yields the protein CASSLAGGYQETQYF. The full variable domain, rest sourced from reference TRBV5-6 and TRBJ2-5, is DAGVTQSPTHLIKTRGQQVTLRCSPKSGHDTVSWYQQALGQGPQFIFQYYEEEERQRGNFPDRFSGHQFPNYSSELNVNALLLGDSALYLCASSLAGGYQETQYFGPGTRLLVL.

This chain joins TRBV5-6 and TRBJ1-2; a possible D gene is TRBD1 (5 bases). The CDR3 has 14 residues. Trimming shortened V by 0 bases and J by 1 base, and 7 bases separated the two germline ends. Germline loops: CDR1 SGHDT, CDR2 YYEEEE. The CDR3 region has the DNA TGTGCCAGCAGCTTGGACAGGAATAACTATGGCTACACCTTC. Protein sequence: CASSLDRNNYGYTF.

The chain combines TRBV12-5 with TRBJ1-2, with 8 bases lining up with TRBD1. The CDR3 sequence is 15 residues long. Germline V gives CDR1 LGHNT, CDR2 FRNRAP. After removal of 5 bases from V and 7 bases from J, the junction contained 12 bases not matched to a gene. In DNA form, the CDR3 reads TGTGCTAGTGGTCCCGCGGACAGGGTAATTGCTGGCTACACCTTC. It encodes CASGPADRVIAGYTF.

J is TRBJ1-6 and V is TRBV5-4; 8 nucleotides line up with TRBD1. Losses at the gene ends were 0 bases for V and 10 bases for J; bases not matched to a gene: 6. The length of the CDR3 is 15 residues. CDR1 and CDR2 from the germline V gene are SGHNT and YYREEE (reference sequence). The CDR3 reads CASSLGGQVGSPLHF. CDR3 bases: TGTGCCAGCAGCTTGGGGGGACAGGTTGGATCACCCCTCCACTTT.

This rearrangement joins TRBV12-3 or TRBV12-4 to TRBJ1-5, with D unclear. The ends were cut back, 6 bases at V and 4 bases at J, with 10 bases in the middle. The CDR3 has 13 amino acids. CDR3 amino acids: CASSSIPNQPQHF. The CDR3 region has the DNA TGTGCCAGCAGCTCTATACCGAATCAGCCCCAGCATTTT.

The rearrangement joins TRBV6-1 to TRBJ2-7; 7 bases map to TRBD1. Germline V gives CDR1 MNHNS, CDR2 SASEGT. The CDR3 runs 15 residues. After removal of 1 base from V and 0 bases from J, the junction contained 3 bases not matched to a gene. The CDR3: CASSEGGGFSYEQYF. The CDR3 bases are TGTGCCAGCAGTGAAGGAGGGGGCTTCTCCTACGAGCAGTACTTC.

This clone was found a few times. The genes are TRBV9 and TRBJ2-3, with 7 positions matching TRBD1. J was trimmed by 1 base and V by 0 bases; bases with no gene match: 2. Germline CDR1 SGDLS, CDR2 YYNGEE. CDR3 length: 15 residues. The CDR3 DNA reads as TGTGCCAGCAGCGTAGACACAGGGGGCACAGATACGCAGTATTTT. Protein: CASSVDTGGTDTQYF.